These 22 T cell receptor beta chains share one sample of origin, sequenced in a study of long-term antiretroviral therapy in people with HIV. At the survey level, the v3.0 immunoSEQ assay was run. The method was immunoSEQ multiplex PCR; TCRdb's version includes in-frame clones alone and lacks a portion of them. The table records about 21,000 clones, more than 75% of them present only once. The sequencing here drew on unsorted PBMCs, taken 2.3 years after starting antiretroviral therapy. Receptors were obtained from a man in his sixties with HIV.

J is TRBJ1-1 and V is TRBV15; D gene uncertain. The CDR3 extends over 12 amino acids. Trimming took 0 bases from V and 11 from J, leaving 10 bases between them. Germline assignment: CDR1 LNHNV and CDR2 YYDKDF (reference sequence). The chain's CDR3 is CATSRDVGRAFF. DNA of the CDR3: TGTGCCACCAGCAGAGATGTGGGGAGGGCTTTCTTT.

CDR3 DNA sequence: TGCGCCAGCAGCTTGGAGGACACCTTCTCCTACGAGCAGTACTTC. It encodes CASSLEDTFSYEQYF. The gene calls are TRBV5-1 and TRBJ2-7, with TRBD1 as a possible D gene (5 bases). The germline V gene has CDR1 SGHRS and CDR2 YFSETQ. CDR3 length: 15 residues. V lost 0 bases and J 0 bases, leaving 10 bases between the germline ends.

The rearrangement joins TRBV5-1 to TRBJ2-5; D unresolved. CDR3 length: 15 amino acids. V lost 2 bases and J lost 5, with 16 bases in between. Looked up from germline, CDR1 is SGHRS and CDR2 is YFSETQ. The CDR3 coding sequence is TGCGCCAGCAGCTTTAACAGTCGAGAGCAGGAGACCCAGTACTTC. Translated: CASSFNSREQETQYF.

The CDR3 DNA sequence: TGTGCCAGCAGAACAGTCCGCGGGCAGTACTTC. Translated, it gives CASRTVRGQYF. The chain combines TRBV2 with TRBJ2-7; D unresolved. The CDR3 is made up of 11 amino acids. CDR1 and CDR2 from the germline V gene are SNHLY and FYNNEI. V lost 6 bases and J 9 bases, leaving 12 bases between the germline ends.

This clone has a single count. In DNA form, the CDR3 reads TGTGCCTGGAGTGTACAGCTGACAGGAGTGAACACTGAAGCTTTCTTT. This gives the protein CAWSVQLTGVNTEAFF. V and J are TRBV30 and TRBJ1-1; tentative D call: TRBD1 (6 bases). The V end lost 0 bases, the J end lost 0 bases, and 14 bases lay between the germline ends. Germline lookup yields CDR1 GTSNPN and CDR2 SVGIG (reference sequence). The CDR3 is made up of 16 amino acids.

J is TRBJ1-4 and V is TRBV5-6; TRBD1 matches at 7 bases. In germline, CDR1 is SGHDT, CDR2 YYEEEE. The length of the CDR3 is 15 residues. The V and J ends lost 2 bases and 4 bases, in that order; junction bases with no gene match: 5. This CDR3 reads CASSFYGTDNEKLFF. CDR3 nucleotide sequence: TGTGCCAGCAGCTTTTACGGGACAGATAATGAAAAACTGTTTTTT.

This clone has a single count. The chain joins TRBV4-1 to TRBJ1-1; no firm D call. The CDR3 covers 15 residues. V lost 0 bases to trimming and J lost 8 bases, with 16 bases between them. The germline V gene encodes CDR1 MGHRA and CDR2 YSYEKL. CDR3 protein: CASSQDPRRGIEAFF. The CDR3 nucleotides read TGCGCCAGCAGCCAAGATCCCCGGCGCGGGATAGAAGCTTTCTTT.

This chain's CDR3 is CASRLDRGDGYTF. CDR3 nucleotides: TGTGCCAGCAGATTGGACAGGGGGGATGGCTACACCTTC. This chain connects TRBV6-1 to TRBJ1-2; 10 bases map to TRBD1. The CDR3 runs 13 residues. CDR1 is MNHNS and CDR2 is SASEGT in the germline V gene. The V segment lost 6 bases and the J segment 6 bases; nucleotides outside the gene matches: 4.

The rearrangement uses TRBV7-3 and TRBJ2-7; 9 bases fit TRBD2. The CDR3 is 14 amino acids. Losses at the gene ends were 3 bases for V and 6 bases for J; bases not matched to a gene: 6. Germline CDR1 SGHTA, CDR2 FQGTGA. The CDR3 sequence is CASSFGGRAGEQYF. The CDR3 DNA reads as TGTGCCAGCAGCTTTGGCGGGAGGGCCGGCGAGCAGTACTTC.

The chain joins TRBV6-1 to TRBJ2-1; D is undetermined. Germline CDR1 MNHNS, CDR2 SASEGT. Deletions cut 8 bases from V and 5 bases from J, with 16 bases between. There are 14 residues in the CDR3. The CDR3: CASGQLPVDNEQFF. As DNA, the CDR3 is TGTGCCAGCGGGCAACTTCCGGTGGACAATGAGCAGTTCTTC.

V and J are TRBV10-1 and TRBJ2-3, with 10 bases aligning to TRBD2. This CDR3 spans 17 amino acids. The V and J ends lost 6 bases and 6 bases, in that order; junction bases with no gene match: 15. Germline values: CDR1 WNHNN, CDR2 SYGVQD (reference sequence). The CDR3, as DNA: TGCGCCAGCAGCGGGACTAGCGACCCGAGCTATTTTGATACGCAGTATTTT. Its protein is CASSGTSDPSYFDTQYF.

The V gene is TRBV19, the J gene TRBJ2-1; TRBD2 agrees at 10 bases. J gave up 3 bases and V 3 bases, and 5 bases lay outside the gene matches. CDR3 length equals 16 residues. Per germline, CDR1 LNHDA and CDR2 SQIVND (reference sequence). CDR3 region: CASSMTGLADYNEQFF. DNA for the CDR3: TGTGCCAGTAGTATGACCGGACTAGCGGACTACAATGAGCAGTTCTTC.

The chain has TRBV2 and TRBJ2-5; 8 nucleotides align to TRBD2. CDR1 and CDR2 (germline): SNHLY, FYNNEI. With V trimmed by 6 bases and J by 5 bases, 8 bases remained unmatched. There are 14 residues in the CDR3. The CDR3 loop is CASSLGGAYETQYF. As DNA, the CDR3 is TGTGCCAGCAGCCTCGGGGGGGCCTACGAGACCCAGTACTTC.

V gene TRBV5-4 combines with J gene TRBJ1-2; tentative D call: TRBD1 (5 bases). From germline, CDR1 is SGHNT and CDR2 YYREEE (reference sequence). There are 14 residues in the CDR3. Trimming cost V 0 bases and J 4 bases, with 10 bases left between them. CDR3 loop: CASSLAREVYGYTF. The DNA for the CDR3 is TGTGCCAGCAGCTTGGCCAGGGAGGTCTATGGCTACACCTTC.

The rearrangement uses TRBV6-5 and TRBJ2-5; tentative D call: TRBD2 (7 bases). The CDR3 has 15 residues. V was shortened by 0 bases and J by 2 bases, with 10 bases between the two germline ends. The germline V gene encodes CDR1 MNHEY and CDR2 SVGAGI. CDR3 sequence reads: CASSYSGGTQETQYF. The DNA of the CDR3 is TGTGCCAGCAGTTACTCGGGGGGGACACAAGAGACCCAGTACTTC.

The chain recombines TRBV28 with TRBJ1-6; possibly TRBD1 for D (5 bases). The germline V gene encodes CDR1 MDHEN and CDR2 SYDVKM. V lost 7 bases and J 8 bases, leaving 18 bases between the germline ends. The CDR3 totals 15 residues. CDR3 in amino acids: CASTPLAGRHSPLHF. The CDR3, as DNA: TGTGCCAGCACCCCCCTTGCGGGGCGGCATTCACCCCTCCACTTT.

The V call is TRBV9, the J call TRBJ1-3; D perhaps matches TRBD1 (5 bases). Germline values: CDR1 SGDLS, CDR2 YYNGEE. This CDR3 spans 13 amino acids. Between the trimmed V and J ends, which lost 4 bases and 4 bases, there was a span of 9 bases. The CDR3 sequence is CASSPRGGNTIYF. The CDR3 DNA reads as TGTGCCAGCAGCCCCCGGGGGGGAAACACCATATATTTT.

The V gene is TRBV6-1, the J gene TRBJ2-3; D is undetermined. Germline lookup yields CDR1 MNHNS and CDR2 SASEGT. Between the trimmed V and J ends, which lost 1 base and 0 bases, there was a span of 8 bases. This CDR3 has 15 amino acids. The CDR3 DNA sequence: TGTGCCAGCAGTGAAGTACGGCTAAGCACAGATACGCAGTATTTT. It specifies CASSEVRLSTDTQYF.

V gene TRBV19 combines with J gene TRBJ2-3; TRBD1 agrees at 7 bases. CDR1 and CDR2 (germline): LNHDA, SQIVND (reference sequence). V lost 6 bases to trimming and J lost 0 bases; unmatched junction nucleotides: 9. This CDR3 spans 16 amino acids. CDR3 sequence (DNA): TGTGCCAGTAGCGGGGCGGCAGGGGGAAGCACAGATACGCAGTATTTT. It yields the protein CASSGAAGGSTDTQYF.

The chain carries TRBV5-1 and TRBJ1-1; 7 bases align to TRBD1. CDR3 length: 15 residues. Germline CDR1 reads SGHRS; CDR2 reads YFSETQ. Trimming took 1 base from V and 1 from J; bases not matched to a gene: 4. CDR3: CASSLNRQGNTEAFF. In nucleotides, the CDR3 is TGCGCCAGCAGCTTGAATAGACAGGGGAACACTGAAGCTTTCTTT.

The chain links TRBV6-1 to TRBJ1-2; D call uncertain. Between the trimmed V and J ends, which lost 2 bases and 5 bases, there was a span of 12 bases. The CDR3 sequence is 14 residues long. Germline values: CDR1 MNHNS, CDR2 SASEGT. The CDR3 DNA sequence: TGTGCCAGCAGTGAATCCGGCGGAGGATATGGCTACACCTTC. Its protein product is CASSESGGGYGYTF.

The chain combines TRBV15 with TRBJ1-2, with 9 positions matching TRBD1. With V trimmed by 3 bases and J by 6 bases, 17 bases remained unmatched. From germline, CDR1 is LNHNV and CDR2 YYDKDF (reference sequence). The CDR3 is 18 amino acids. The CDR3: CATSRKGQGFYLLDGYTF. The DNA for the CDR3 is TGTGCCACCAGCAGGAAGGGACAGGGTTTCTATCTGTTGGATGGCTACACCTTC.